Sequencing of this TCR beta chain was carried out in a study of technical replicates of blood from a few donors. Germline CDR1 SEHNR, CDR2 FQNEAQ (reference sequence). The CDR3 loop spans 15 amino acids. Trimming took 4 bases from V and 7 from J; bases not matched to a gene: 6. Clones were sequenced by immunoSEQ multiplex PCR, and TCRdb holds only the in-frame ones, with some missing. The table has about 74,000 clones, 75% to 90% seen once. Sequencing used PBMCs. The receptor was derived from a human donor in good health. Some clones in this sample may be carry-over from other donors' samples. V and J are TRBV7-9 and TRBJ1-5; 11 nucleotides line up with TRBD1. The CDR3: CASSSGQGVRQPQHF. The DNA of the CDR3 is TGTGCCAGCAGCTCGGGACAGGGGGTACGACAGCCCCAGCATTTT.